The clone carrying this T cell receptor beta chain has just a few counts. The antigen remains unidentified. V lost 4 bases to trimming and J lost 9 bases, with 18 bases between them. The CDR3 runs 14 residues. Germline CDR1 SGHVS, CDR2 FNYEAQ. TCRdb ran MiXCR on the reads and lists one entry per CDR3 protein. The sample has more than 95,000 distinct CDR3 sequences, more than 30% seen once. The data were taken from a study of T cell repertoires in cytomegalovirus infection. For the study at large: From public TCR beta signatures came an indication of both CMV infection and matching HLA type.

Broader study findings: Identification of carriers of CMV plus the relevant HLA was performed using cumulative public TCR beta family frequency. In two of eight donors, the top clonotype was HLA-C-restricted CMV-specific.

Sequenced here: CD8+ T cells from cultured PBMCs, sampled from culture after CMV antigen stimulation. The chain is built from TRBV7-6 and TRBJ1-2; D possibly corresponds to TRBD1 (5 bases). This receptor was identified in a human donor in good health (CMV status not recorded). Some clones in this sample may be carry-over from other donors' samples. The CDR3 loop is CASSSVDQGGSYTF. The CDR3 nucleotides are TGTGCCAGCAGCTCCGTAGACCAGGGCGGAAGCTACACCTTC.